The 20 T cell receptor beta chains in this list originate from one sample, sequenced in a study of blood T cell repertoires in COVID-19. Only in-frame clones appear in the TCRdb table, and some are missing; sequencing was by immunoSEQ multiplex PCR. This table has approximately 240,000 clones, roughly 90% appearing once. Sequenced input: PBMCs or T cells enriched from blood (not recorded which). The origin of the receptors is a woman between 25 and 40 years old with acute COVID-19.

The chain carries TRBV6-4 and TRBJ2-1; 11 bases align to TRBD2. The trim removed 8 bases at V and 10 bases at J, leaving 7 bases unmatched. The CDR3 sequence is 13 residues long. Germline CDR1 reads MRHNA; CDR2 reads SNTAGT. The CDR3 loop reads CASAASGGREQFF. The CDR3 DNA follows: TGTGCCAGCGCGGCTAGCGGGGGGAGAGAGCAGTTCTTC.

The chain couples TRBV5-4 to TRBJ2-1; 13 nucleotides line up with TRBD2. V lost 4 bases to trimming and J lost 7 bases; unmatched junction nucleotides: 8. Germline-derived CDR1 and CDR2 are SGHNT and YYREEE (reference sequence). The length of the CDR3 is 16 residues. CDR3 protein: CASSPQAGLAGNEQFF. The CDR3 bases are TGTGCCAGCAGCCCTCAGGCGGGACTAGCGGGGAATGAGCAGTTCTTC.

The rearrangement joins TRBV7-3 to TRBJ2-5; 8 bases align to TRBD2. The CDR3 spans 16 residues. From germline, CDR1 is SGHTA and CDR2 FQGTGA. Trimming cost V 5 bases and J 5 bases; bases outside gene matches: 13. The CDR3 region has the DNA TGTGCCAGCAGCCTGGGTTACGGGAGGGGCGTCGAGACCCAGTACTTC. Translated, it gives CASSLGYGRGVETQYF.

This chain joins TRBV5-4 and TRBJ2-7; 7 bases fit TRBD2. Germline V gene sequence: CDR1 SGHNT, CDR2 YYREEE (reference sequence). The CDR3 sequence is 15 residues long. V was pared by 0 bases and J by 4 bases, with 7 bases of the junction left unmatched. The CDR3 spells CASSLAARETYEQYF. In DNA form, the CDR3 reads TGTGCCAGCAGCTTGGCCGCGCGGGAGACTTACGAGCAGTACTTC.

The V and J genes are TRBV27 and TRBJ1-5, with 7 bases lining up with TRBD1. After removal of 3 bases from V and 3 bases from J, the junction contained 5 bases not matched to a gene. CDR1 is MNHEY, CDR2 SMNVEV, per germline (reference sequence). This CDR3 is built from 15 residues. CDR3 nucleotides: TGTGCCAGCAGTTTGGCGGGACAGTACAATCAGCCCCAGCATTTT. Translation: CASSLAGQYNQPQHF.

DNA for the CDR3: TGTGCCAGCAGCGCCGACACGGGGGGGTATGGCTACACCTTC. Translated, it gives CASSADTGGYGYTF. V usage is TRBV9 and J usage is TRBJ1-2; tentatively, D is TRBD1 (5 bases). Germline lookup yields CDR1 SGDLS and CDR2 YYNGEE. The CDR3 loop spans 14 amino acids. V lost 3 bases and J lost 5, with 14 bases in between.

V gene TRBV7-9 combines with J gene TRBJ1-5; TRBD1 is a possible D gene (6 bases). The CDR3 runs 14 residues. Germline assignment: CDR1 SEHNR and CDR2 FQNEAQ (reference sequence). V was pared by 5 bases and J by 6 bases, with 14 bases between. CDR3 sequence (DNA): TGTGCCAGCAGCCAGGGGTCCAGGACTCAGCCCCAGCATTTT. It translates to CASSQGSRTQPQHF.

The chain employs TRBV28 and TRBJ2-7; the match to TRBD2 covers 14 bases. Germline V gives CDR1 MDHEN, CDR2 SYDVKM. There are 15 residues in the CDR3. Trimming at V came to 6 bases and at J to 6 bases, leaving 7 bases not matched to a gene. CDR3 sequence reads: CASRRGTSGSFEQYF. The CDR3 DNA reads TGTGCCAGCAGGAGAGGGACTAGCGGGAGCTTCGAGCAGTACTTC.

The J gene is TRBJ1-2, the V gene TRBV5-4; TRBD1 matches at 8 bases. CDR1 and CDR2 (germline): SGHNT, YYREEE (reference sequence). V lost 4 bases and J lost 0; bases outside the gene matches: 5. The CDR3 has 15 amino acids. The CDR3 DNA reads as TGTGCCAGCAGCACGACAGGGGCATCTAACTATGGCTACACCTTC. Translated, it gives CASSTTGASNYGYTF.

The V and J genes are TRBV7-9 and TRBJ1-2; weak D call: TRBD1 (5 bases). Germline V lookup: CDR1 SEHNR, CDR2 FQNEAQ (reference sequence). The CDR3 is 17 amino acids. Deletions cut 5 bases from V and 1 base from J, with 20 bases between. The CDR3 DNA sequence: TGTGCCAGCAGCGACGTCAATGAAGGACATCTTAACTATGGCTACACCTTC. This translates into CASSDVNEGHLNYGYTF.

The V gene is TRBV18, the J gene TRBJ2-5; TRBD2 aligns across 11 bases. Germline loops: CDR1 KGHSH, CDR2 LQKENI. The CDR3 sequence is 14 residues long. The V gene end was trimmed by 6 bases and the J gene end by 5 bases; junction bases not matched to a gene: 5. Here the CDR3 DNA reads TGTGCCAGCTCCGCTAGCGGGAGGATCGAGACCCAGTACTTC. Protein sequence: CASSASGRIETQYF.

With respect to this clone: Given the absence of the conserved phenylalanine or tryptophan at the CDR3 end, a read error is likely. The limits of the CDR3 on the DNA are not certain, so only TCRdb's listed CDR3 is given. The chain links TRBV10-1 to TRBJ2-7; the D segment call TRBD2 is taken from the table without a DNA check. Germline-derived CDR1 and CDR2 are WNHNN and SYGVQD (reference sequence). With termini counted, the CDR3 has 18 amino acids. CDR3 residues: CASSERGGRPRWPEHKVL.

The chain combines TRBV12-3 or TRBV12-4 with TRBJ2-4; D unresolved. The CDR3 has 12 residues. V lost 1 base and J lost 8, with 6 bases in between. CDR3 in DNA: TGTGCCAGCAGTTTAGACGGTTACATTCAGTACTTC. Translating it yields CASSLDGYIQYF.

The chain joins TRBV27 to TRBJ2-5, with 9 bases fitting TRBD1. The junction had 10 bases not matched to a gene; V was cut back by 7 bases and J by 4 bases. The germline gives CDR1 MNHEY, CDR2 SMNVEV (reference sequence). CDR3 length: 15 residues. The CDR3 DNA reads TGTGCCAGCAATACCCAACAGGGGGCGCGAGAGACCCAGTACTTC. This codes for CASNTQQGARETQYF.

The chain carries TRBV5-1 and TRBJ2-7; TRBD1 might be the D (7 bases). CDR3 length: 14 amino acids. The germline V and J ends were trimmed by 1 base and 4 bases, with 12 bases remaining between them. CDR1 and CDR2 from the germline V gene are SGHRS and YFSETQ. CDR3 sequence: CASSLRSGGYEQYF. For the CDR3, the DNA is TGCGCCAGCAGCTTGCGCTCAGGGGGGTACGAGCAGTACTTC.

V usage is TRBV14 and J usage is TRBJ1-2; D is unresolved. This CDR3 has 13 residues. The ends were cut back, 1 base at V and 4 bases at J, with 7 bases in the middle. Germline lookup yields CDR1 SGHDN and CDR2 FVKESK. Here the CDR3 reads CASSQGGGYGYTF. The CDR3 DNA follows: TGTGCCAGCAGCCAAGGGGGAGGCTATGGCTACACCTTC. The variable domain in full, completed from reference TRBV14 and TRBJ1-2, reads EAGVTQFPSHSVIEKGQTVTLRCDPISGHDNLYWYRRVMGKEIKFLLHFVKESKQDESGMPNNRFLAERTGGTYSTLKVQPAELEDSGVYFCASSQGGGYGYTFGSGTRLTVV.

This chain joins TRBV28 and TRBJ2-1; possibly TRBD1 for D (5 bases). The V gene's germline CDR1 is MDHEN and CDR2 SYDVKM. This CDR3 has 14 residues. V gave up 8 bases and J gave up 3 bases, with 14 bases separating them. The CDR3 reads CASAQEQDYNEQFF. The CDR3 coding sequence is TGTGCCAGCGCCCAAGAACAGGACTACAATGAGCAGTTCTTC.

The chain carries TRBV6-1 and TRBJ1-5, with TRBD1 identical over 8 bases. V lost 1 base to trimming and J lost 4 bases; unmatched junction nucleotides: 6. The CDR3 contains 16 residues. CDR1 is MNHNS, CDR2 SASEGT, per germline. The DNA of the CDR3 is TGTGCCAGCAGTGAAGTCAGGGGGCGTCCGAATCAGCCCCAGCATTTT. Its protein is CASSEVRGRPNQPQHF.

The chain's CDR3 is CASSPRGTGSPGEAFF. The CDR3 DNA sequence: TGTGCCAGCAGCCCGAGGGGAACAGGGTCCCCGGGTGAAGCTTTCTTT. V and J are TRBV3-1 (or the pseudogene TRBV3-2) and TRBJ1-1, with D tentatively TRBD1 (6 bases). Germline CDR1 and CDR2: LGHDT and YNNKEL (reference sequence). The CDR3 loop spans 16 amino acids. V was cut by 4 bases and J by 7 bases, with 22 bases left in between.

The CDR3 loop is CASSLRGAGVRLYNEQFF. In DNA, the CDR3 is TGTGCCAGCAGCCTCCGGGGGGCGGGAGTGAGATTATACAATGAGCAGTTCTTC. This sequence joins TRBV5-4 and TRBJ2-1; tentative D call: TRBD2 (7 bases). Trimming stripped 4 bases from V and 4 bases from J, with 24 bases between. Germline values: CDR1 SGHNT, CDR2 YYREEE (reference sequence). The length of the CDR3 is 18 residues.